Shown below are 10 T cell receptor beta chains from a single sample sequenced in a study of identifying expanded T cells in peripheral blood. Produced via immunoSEQ multiplex PCR; TCRdb's table is partial and in-frame only. The sample lists 84,000 or so clones; 70% to 90% were seen once. Input material: blood. The receptors originated from a person aged 18-69 years in good health.

The chain employs TRBV30 and TRBJ2-7, with D tentatively TRBD2 (6 bases). The length of the CDR3 is 14 residues. Germline loops: CDR1 GTSNPN, CDR2 SVGIG (reference sequence). V was cut by 3 bases and J by 2 bases, with 14 bases left in between. The CDR3: CAWRPGAGTYEQYF. CDR3 in DNA: TGTGCCTGGAGGCCCGGGGCGGGAACCTACGAGCAGTACTTC.

The V call is TRBV27, the J call TRBJ2-5; unclear D gene. Germline loops: CDR1 MNHEY, CDR2 SMNVEV (reference sequence). V was cut by 5 bases and J by 7 bases, with 11 bases left in between. This CDR3 is 12 amino acids long. CDR3 coding DNA: TGTGCCAGCAGTCCCCGGAGTGGGACCCAGTACTTC. This gives the protein CASSPRSGTQYF.

V gene TRBV14 combines with J gene TRBJ1-1, with 11 positions matching TRBD1. Germline assignment: CDR1 SGHDN and CDR2 FVKESK. Trimming removed 6 bases from V and 5 bases from J; junction bases left unmatched: 11. This CDR3 has 16 amino acids. Here the CDR3 DNA reads TGTGCCAGCAGTTCGGACAGGGGGCTTTTTCGGACTGAAGCTTTCTTT. Amino acid sequence: CASSSDRGLFRTEAFF.

The rearrangement links TRBV7-2 to TRBJ1-1; 9 positions agree with TRBD1. The CDR3 runs to 15 residues. Germline CDR1 and CDR2: SGHTA and FQGNSA. The V gene end was trimmed by 5 bases and the J gene end by 11 bases; junction bases not matched to a gene: 15. The CDR3 region has the DNA TGTGCCAGCAGCCCCCCGGGGGGGACAGGGCGGTGGGCTTTCTTT. Translating gives CASSPPGGTGRWAFF. Variable domain in full (rest from reference TRBV7-2 and TRBJ1-1): GAGVSQSPSNKVTEKGKDVELRCDPISGHTALYWYRQSLGQGLEFLIYFQGNSAPDKSGLPSDRFSAERTGGSVSTLTIQRTQQEDSAVYLCASSPPGGTGRWAFFGQGTRLTVV.

The chain uses TRBV6-1 and TRBJ1-5; 8 bases align to TRBD1. The CDR3 is made up of 17 amino acids. The germline CDR1 and CDR2 sequences are MNHNS and SASEGT. V shed 4 bases, J shed 4 bases, and the junction held 12 bases outside the gene matches. The CDR3 coding sequence is TGTGCCAGCAGTGCACTCTCAGGGGGCTTAGGGAATCAGCCCCAGCATTTT. It encodes CASSALSGGLGNQPQHF.

V and J are TRBV2 and TRBJ2-2; a possible D gene is TRBD1 (6 bases). The CDR3 covers 14 residues. The V gene's germline CDR1 is SNHLY and CDR2 FYNNEI. The V and J ends lost 7 bases and 4 bases respectively, with 13 bases between them. The CDR3 region is CASIYRVLTGELFF. CDR3 nucleotides: TGTGCCAGCATATACAGGGTGCTCACCGGGGAGCTGTTTTTT.

V is TRBV18 and J is TRBJ1-3; perhaps TRBD1 as D (5 bases). This CDR3 is 16 amino acids long. Trimming cost V 1 base and J 0 bases, with 10 bases left between them. The germline V gene encodes CDR1 KGHSH and CDR2 LQKENI. CDR3 region: CASSPRKQDSGNTIYF. CDR3 nucleotide sequence: TGTGCCAGCTCACCACGGAAACAGGACTCTGGAAACACCATATATTTT.

The DNA for the CDR3 is TGTGCCAGCAGCTTGGGACAGGGGGCCCCGAGCTCTGGAAACACCATATATTTT. Translation: CASSLGQGAPSSGNTIYF. The gene calls are TRBV13 and TRBJ1-3, with 12 bases lining up with TRBD1. Germline V gene data show CDR1 as PRHDT and CDR2 as FYEKMQ (reference sequence). After removal of 3 bases from V and 0 bases from J, the junction contained 6 bases not matched to a gene. This CDR3 has 18 amino acids.

This chain uses TRBV4-2 with TRBJ2-1; 9 bases fit TRBD1. J was trimmed by 8 bases and V by 1 base; bases with no gene match: 9. Germline V CDR1 and CDR2: LGHNA, YNFKEQ. This CDR3 is built from 16 residues. CDR3 coding DNA: TGTGCCAGCAGCCAAGTGGGTACAGGGGGCTTGTATGAGCAGTTCTTC. Translated: CASSQVGTGGLYEQFF.

This chain joins TRBV6-5 and TRBJ1-2; D remains ambiguous. This CDR3 spans 12 amino acids. Germline-derived CDR1 and CDR2 are MNHEY and SVGAGI. Deletions cut 11 bases from V and 2 bases from J, with 12 bases between. The CDR3 loop is CAARDPNYGYTF. The DNA for the CDR3 is TGTGCCGCCCGGGATCCCAACTATGGCTACACCTTC.